This T cell receptor beta chain was observed in a study of blood T cell repertoires in COVID-19 (dated by TCRdb to about 2020). For the wider study: The collaborator samples originated in the United States, Italy and Spain and spanned the acute and convalescent phases of COVID-19. The samples were drawn from two sources: the first 160 participants of the ongoing ImmuneRACE study, and some 1,300 subjects contributed by 6 global collaborators. Sample metadata almost always included a de-identified subject ID, COVID-19 status, age in years and sex. The dataset comprised deeply sampled blood TCRbeta repertoires from subjects exposed to, actively infected with, or recovered from COVID-19. The material from the prospective study consisted of cDNA or gDNA derived from T cells, B-cell-depleted T cells, or PBMCs. The repertoires were made available in a free public database intended to serve as a resource for research on the immune response to SARS-CoV-2. Where available, HLA class I and class II types were taken from metadata supplied by the sample provider and were not determined by assay-based typing.

Overall study results and their limits: How much clinical and demographic metadata was included differed by source and by participant, and the metadata was provided uncurated.

TCRbeta CDR3 regions were amplified from genomic DNA using the immunoSEQ Assay, a bias-controlled multiplex PCR. Per the source publication's procedure: Nucleated cell counts per sample were estimated from amplification of reference gene primers within the assay. Sequence reads were collapsed and filtered to measure the absolute abundance of every unique TCRbeta CDR3 rearrangement. For each sample, productive Simpson clonality was calculated as the square root of Simpson's diversity index over productive rearrangements. In its TCRdb copy, this immuneACCESS table keeps in-frame sequences only and misses some clones. Where compared with another copy, unresolved V genes explain less than half of these, and the others have no known cause. V and J calls and clone size follow that table, whereas D and trimming were derived from the DNA. In this sample the table shows about 73,000 clones, approximately 77% of which occur a single time. The ten largest make up approximately 2.3% of the sample.

In Seattle, one collaborating source enrolled patients while the infection was active and tracked those patients longitudinally over the course of disease. Whole blood was collected in K2EDTA tubes by collaborating institutions according to the institutions' own protocols. Collaborator samples were shipped for TCRbeta analysis as frozen whole blood, isolated PBMCs, or DNA extracted from either sample type. By share, this clone ranks as medium-sized (0.01 to 0.1%). Its antigen target is currently unknown. Base qualities were left out, and no much larger clone turns up one base away. The CDR3 goes from the cysteine to the phenylalanine over 13 residues. Only the CDR3 DNA is retained, 39 bases long and in frame from the first base. V loses 2 bases of germline sequence and J loses 6 bases, and the interval between the two ends is 10 bases. CDR1 and CDR2, looked up from the germline V gene, are SGHTA and FQGNSA.

In this chain, TRBV7-2 is recombined with TRBJ1-2; D gene: possibly TRBD1, on 6 matching bases. Sequencing was performed on peripheral blood. The receptor comes from a man in his 70s with COVID-19, enrolled during active disease. The nucleotide sequence is given as TGTGCCAGCAGCTTATGGGGGGGCCATGGCTACACCTTC. Its translation reads: CASSLWGGHGYTF.